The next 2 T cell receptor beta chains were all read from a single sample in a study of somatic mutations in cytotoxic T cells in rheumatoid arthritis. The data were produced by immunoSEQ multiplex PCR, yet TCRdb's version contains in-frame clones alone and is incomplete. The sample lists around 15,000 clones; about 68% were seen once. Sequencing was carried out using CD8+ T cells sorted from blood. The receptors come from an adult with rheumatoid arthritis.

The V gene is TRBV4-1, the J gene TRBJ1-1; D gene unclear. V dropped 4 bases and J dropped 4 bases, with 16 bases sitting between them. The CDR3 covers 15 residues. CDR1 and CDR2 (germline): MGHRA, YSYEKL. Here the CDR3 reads CASSLQPTPSTEAFF. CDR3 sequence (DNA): TGCGCCAGCAGCCTCCAGCCTACCCCGAGCACTGAAGCTTTCTTT.

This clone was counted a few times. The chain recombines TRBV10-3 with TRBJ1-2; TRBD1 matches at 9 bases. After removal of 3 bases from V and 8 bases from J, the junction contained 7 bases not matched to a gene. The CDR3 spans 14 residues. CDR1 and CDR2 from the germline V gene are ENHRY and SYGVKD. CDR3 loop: CAISDVDRGLGYTF. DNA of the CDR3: TGTGCCATCAGTGATGTGGACAGGGGACTCGGCTACACCTTC.